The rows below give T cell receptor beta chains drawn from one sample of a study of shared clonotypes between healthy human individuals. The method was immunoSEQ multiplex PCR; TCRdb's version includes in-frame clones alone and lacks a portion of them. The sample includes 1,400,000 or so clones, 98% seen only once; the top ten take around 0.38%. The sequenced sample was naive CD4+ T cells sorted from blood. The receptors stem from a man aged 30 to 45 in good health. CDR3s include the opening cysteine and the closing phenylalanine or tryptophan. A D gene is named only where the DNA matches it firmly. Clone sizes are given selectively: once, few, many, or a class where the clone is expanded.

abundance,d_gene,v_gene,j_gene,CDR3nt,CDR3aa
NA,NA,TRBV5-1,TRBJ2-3,TGCGCCAGCAGCTTGGAGCGTCTAGGCACAGATACGCAGTATTTT,CASSLERLGTDTQYF
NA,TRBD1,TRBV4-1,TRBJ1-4,TGCGCCAGCAGCCCCGCGGGACAGGGAAGAGAAAAACTGTTTTTT,CASSPAGQGREKLFF
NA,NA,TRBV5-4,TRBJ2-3,TGTGCCAGCAGCACTCAGACGGGCACAGATACGCAGTATTTT,CASSTQTGTDTQYF
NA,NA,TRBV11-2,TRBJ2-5,TGTGCCAGCAGCTTAGGGGGGAACCAAGAGACCCAGTACTTC,CASSLGGNQETQYF
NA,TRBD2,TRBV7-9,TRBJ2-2,TGTGCCGGCCACATGATTAGCGGGAAGGCCAGCCGAAGCACCGGGGAGCTGTTTTTT,CAGHMISGKASRSTGELFF
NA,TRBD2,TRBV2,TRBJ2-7,TGTGCCTCACTGCGGGATAGCGGGAGTTCCTACGAGCAGTACTTC,CASLRDSGSSYEQYF
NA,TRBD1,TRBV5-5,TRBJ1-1,TGTGCCAGCAGCTTGGAGGGGGCGCTGACTGAAGCTTTCTTT,CASSLEGALTEAFF
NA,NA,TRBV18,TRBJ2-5,TGTGCCAGCTCAATACAACCTCGGGAGACCCAGTACTTC,CASSIQPRETQYF
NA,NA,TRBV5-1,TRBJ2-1,TGCGCCAGCAGCCAATCGGTTGGCTCCTACAATGAGCAGTTCTTC,CASSQSVGSYNEQFF
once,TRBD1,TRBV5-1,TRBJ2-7,TGCGCCAGCAGCTTCTACGGCGGGACAGGGAACGAGCAGTACTTC,CASSFYGGTGNEQYF
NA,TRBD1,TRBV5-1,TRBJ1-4,TGCGCCAGCAGCTTACGACAGGGCCTAGGTGAAAAACTGTTTTTT,CASSLRQGLGEKLFF
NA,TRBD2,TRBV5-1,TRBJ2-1,TGCGCCAGCAGCAAGACCGGGACTAGCGGGATCGCCTACAATGAGCAGTTCTTC,CASSKTGTSGIAYNEQFF
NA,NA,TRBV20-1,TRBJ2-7,TGCAGTGCTAGGGTGGTATACGAGCAGTACTTC,CSARVVYEQYF
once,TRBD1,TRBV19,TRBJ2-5,TGTGCCAGTAGTATAGCGGGGACAGGGAGAGAGACCCAGTACTTC,CASSIAGTGRETQYF
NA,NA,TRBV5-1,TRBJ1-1,TGCGCCAGCAGCTCCAGCGTATTGAACACTGAAGCTTTCTTT,CASSSSVLNTEAFF
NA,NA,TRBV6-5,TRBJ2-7,TGTGCCAGCAGTTCGCGAGGGGGTAGCTCCTACGAGCAGTACTTC,CASSSRGGSSYEQYF
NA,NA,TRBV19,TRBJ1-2,TGTGCCAGTAACCCAGACAGGAACTATGGCTACACCTTC,CASNPDRNYGYTF
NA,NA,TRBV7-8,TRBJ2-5,TGTGCCAGCAGCTTAGGAGACCTAAAAGGTTGGGAGACCCAGTACTTC,CASSLGDLKGWETQYF
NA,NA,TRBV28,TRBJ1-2,TGTGCCAGCAAGGTACCAGAAAACTATGGCTACACCTTC,CASKVPENYGYTF
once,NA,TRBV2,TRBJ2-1,TGTGCCAGCAGTGAAGGGGTGGACTGGGTCGGTCCAGCGAGCTCCTACAATGAGCAGTTCTTC,CASSEGVDWVGPASSYNEQFF
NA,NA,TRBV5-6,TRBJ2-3,TGTGCCAGCAGCTTGGTGACAGATACGCAGTATTTT,CASSLVTDTQYF
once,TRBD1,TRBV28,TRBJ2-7,TGTGCCAGCATGATAGGACAGGACTACGAGCAGTACTTC,CASMIGQDYEQYF
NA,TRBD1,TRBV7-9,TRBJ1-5,TGTGCCAGCAGTCGTACAGGGGGATTAAGCAATCAGCCCCAGCATTTT,CASSRTGGLSNQPQHF
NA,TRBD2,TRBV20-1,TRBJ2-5,TGCAGACTAGCGGGAGATAGGTTCCAGTACTTC,CRLAGDRFQYF